This T cell receptor beta chain was captured in a study of blood T cells in healthy people across ages. Study background: Template switching picked up about one barcoded beta molecule for each two T cells.

As regards this clonotype: A much larger clone differs by one base, so this may be a read error.

Germline CDR1 is SQVTM and CDR2 is ANQGSEA. V gave up 1 base and J gave up 0 bases; unmatched junction bases: 4. The CDR3 covers 15 residues. Primed by a sample-barcoded 5' primer and a J-beta primer mix, a second PCR proceeded for about 7 to 11 cycles. MiXCR, applied by TCRdb to the 5' RACE reads, yields one record per CDR3 protein. The data show hundreds of thousands of distinct CDR3 sequences, with 45% to 60% seen just once and approximately 12% held by the top ten. Caucasian individuals from Russia who were healthy and aged about 6 to 90 acted as donors. Per-sample yields of isolated PBMCs were at least 7 million.

The sample consisted of blood. V gene TRBV29-1 combines with J gene TRBJ2-5; 8 positions match TRBD1. This TCR was recovered from a woman of 80 years or more in good health. The chain's CDR3 is CSVEGDRRHQETQYF. For the CDR3, the DNA is TGCAGCGTTGAAGGGGACAGGAGGCACCAAGAGACCCAGTACTTC.